The subject of this entry is one T cell receptor (beta chain). Its antigen is not identified. One end of the junction does not line up with germline, which may come from a read error. These data are taken from a study of blood T cells in healthy people across ages. Study-wide findings and caveats: Strong correlation existed between TCR beta diversity and naive T cell percentage.

Looked up from germline, CDR1 is MDHEN and CDR2 is SYDVKM. The CDR3 length is 16 residues. The authors ran a second PCR of roughly 6 to 12 cycles using a sample-barcoded 5' primer and a J-beta primer mix. Each cDNA molecule was tagged by a template-switch adaptor that had 12 random nucleotides. One entry per CDR3 protein, called by TCRdb with MiXCR from the 5' RACE reads. The table records about a million distinct CDR3 sequences, roughly 52% of them present only once. Samples each yielded at least 6 micrograms of total RNA. The rearrangement uses TRBV28 and TRBJ2-2; 11 bases map to TRBD2. The source of this sequence is a man aged 30-40 years in good health. The sample comprised blood. CDR3 protein: CASSFASGGSGGGLFF. In DNA, the CDR3 is TGTGCCAGCAGTTTCGCTAGCGGGGGGAGCGGCGGGGGGCTGTTTTTT.